The clone carrying this T cell receptor beta chain turned up a few times. These data originate in a study of human T cells and chemical hapten exposure. Per the germline V gene, CDR1 is MNHNS and CDR2 is SASEGT. The CDR3 covers 12 residues. Deletions cut 6 bases from V and 4 bases from J, with 10 bases between. The library tagged individual cDNA molecules with unique molecular identifiers. TCRdb used MiXCR to reprocess the RACE reads, holding one entry per CDR3 protein. The profile shows about 160,000 distinct CDR3 sequences, 28% of them singletons. The time point denotes: patch test 3, about 24 weeks after DPC sensitization. The treatment here: therapeutic diphenylcyclopropenone sensitization with weekly scalp DPC.

V is TRBV6-1 and J is TRBJ2-7; the D gene is possibly TRBD1 (6 bases). The sample in question was whole blood, obtained in connection with sensitization to the hapten diphenylcyclopropenone (DPC). The origin of this receptor is a woman aged 18-29 years with alopecia areata. Some clones in this sample may be carry-over from other donors' samples. CDR3 in DNA: TGTGCCAGCAGCGAGACAGGATACGAGCAGTACTTC. It codes for CASSETGYEQYF.